Presented here are 25 T cell receptor beta chains from one specimen sequenced in a study of blood T cell repertoires in COVID-19. Here immunoSEQ multiplex PCR was the method, and the copy in TCRdb shows in-frame clones only, minus some. Of roughly 400,000 clones listed, 90% are singletons. Material: PBMCs or T cells enriched from blood (not recorded which). The receptors were sampled from a man between 18 and 35 years old who had recovered from COVID-19.

The sample holds a few counts of this clone. The V and J genes are TRBV12-3 or TRBV12-4 and TRBJ1-3; TRBD1 agrees at 9 bases. The CDR3 length is 13 residues. With V trimmed by 8 bases and J by 8 bases, 7 bases remained unmatched. CDR3 in DNA: TGTGCCAGCTCTTCGGGACAGGGTCACACCATATATTTT. Translating gives CASSSGQGHTIYF.

This chain uses TRBV27 with TRBJ1-5, with D unclear. The V and J ends lost 4 bases and 4 bases respectively, with 11 bases between them. The CDR3 has 14 residues. From germline, CDR1 is MNHEY and CDR2 SMNVEV (reference sequence). The CDR3 DNA reads TGTGCCAGCAGTTCGAGTTTCCTTAATCAGCCCCAGCATTTT. This translates into CASSSSFLNQPQHF.

The rearrangement links TRBV7-8 to TRBJ2-1, with D possibly matching TRBD2 (5 bases). CDR3 length: 16 amino acids. Germline values: CDR1 SGHVS, CDR2 FQNEAQ. Trimming shortened V by 5 bases and J by 3 bases, and 17 bases separated the two germline ends. In DNA, the CDR3 is TGTGCCAGCAGCCCAACGCGGAGGCCGCTCTACAATGAGCAGTTCTTC. Protein product: CASSPTRRPLYNEQFF.

This clone was detected once. Other DNA sequences within the sample encode an identical CDR3. V and J are TRBV29-1 and TRBJ1-1; no clear D gene. This CDR3 has 13 residues. Trimming removed 4 bases from V and 0 bases from J, with 9 bases in between. Germline V gives CDR1 SQVTM, CDR2 ANQGSEA. CDR3 DNA sequence: TGCAGCGTTGTGGGCAGAATGAACACTGAAGCTTTCTTT. This codes for CSVVGRMNTEAFF.

V and J are TRBV19 and TRBJ2-1, with a tentative D call TRBD1 (5 bases). V dropped 5 bases and J dropped 3 bases, with 11 bases sitting between them. This CDR3 is 14 amino acids long. Per the germline V gene, CDR1 is LNHDA and CDR2 is SQIVND (reference sequence). CDR3 coding DNA: TGTGCCAGTAGTCTAACAGGTCTCTACAATGAGCAGTTCTTC. It is translated as CASSLTGLYNEQFF.

Comment on this clone: The sample holds other DNA sequences that translate to the same CDR3. The V gene is TRBV11-2, the J gene TRBJ1-6; D remains unclear. V was clipped by 3 bases and J by 0 bases, with 6 bases between them. CDR1 and CDR2 from the germline V gene are SGHAT and FQNNGV. The CDR3 loop spans 15 amino acids. CDR3 DNA: TGTGCCAGCAGCTTCGAGAGCTCCTATAATTCACCCCTCCACTTT. Its translation: CASSFESSYNSPLHF. Using reference TRBV11-2 and TRBJ1-6 for the parts outside the CDR3, the full variable domain is EAGVAQSPRYKIIEKRQSVAFWCNPISGHATLYWYQQILGQGPKLLIQFQNNGVVDDSQLPKDRFSAERLKGVDSTLKIQPAKLEDSAVYLCASSFESSYNSPLHFGNGTRLTVT.

The rearrangement uses TRBV3-1 (or the pseudogene TRBV3-2) and TRBJ2-1; 7 bases are shared with TRBD2. The CDR3 length is 16 residues. Germline trimming cut 7 bases from V and 4 bases from J; bases unmatched to any gene: 13. CDR1 is LGHDT, CDR2 YNNKEL, per germline (reference sequence). CDR3 protein: CASTQGLQRGYNEQFF. DNA of the CDR3: TGTGCCAGCACTCAGGGTTTACAGCGGGGATACAATGAGCAGTTCTTC.

This clone showed up just once. The V call is TRBV19, the J call TRBJ1-5; unclear D gene. V was cut by 8 bases and J by 7 bases, with 9 bases left in between. This CDR3 has 11 amino acids. CDR1 LNHDA and CDR2 SQIVND come from the germline V gene (reference sequence). The CDR3 spells CASGSGQPQHF. DNA for the CDR3: TGTGCCAGTGGGTCGGGACAGCCCCAGCATTTT.

The CDR3 loop reads CASSEQGAMYGYTF. The CDR3 bases are TGTGCCAGCAGTGAACAGGGGGCAATGTATGGCTACACCTTC. This chain uses TRBV6-1 with TRBJ1-2; 8 bases agree with TRBD1. J was trimmed by 5 bases and V by 2 bases; bases with no gene match: 4. CDR1 and CDR2 (germline): MNHNS, SASEGT. The CDR3 loop spans 14 amino acids.

The chain links TRBV6-2 or TRBV6-3 to TRBJ1-1, with D unresolved. The V gene lost 0 bases and the J gene lost 1 base, with 3 bases spanning the gap. Germline CDR1 is MNHEY and CDR2 is SVGEGT. This CDR3 spans 13 amino acids. The CDR3 here is CASSYSRNTEAFF. The CDR3 bases are TGTGCCAGCAGTTACTCGCGGAACACTGAAGCTTTCTTT.

The chain links TRBV15 to TRBJ1-1; no reliable D call. Trimming left V 2 bases short and J 4 bases short, with 11 bases between. The V gene's germline CDR1 is LNHNV and CDR2 YYDKDF (reference sequence). The length of the CDR3 is 14 residues. The CDR3 region has the DNA TGTGCCACCAGCAGATCCTATTTGAGCACTGAAGCTTTCTTT. Its translation is CATSRSYLSTEAFF.

This clone was seen a few times. The chain employs TRBV3-1 (or the pseudogene TRBV3-2) and TRBJ1-5; D remains unclear. The CDR3 covers 13 residues. V was shortened by 3 bases and J by 11 bases, with 14 bases between the two germline ends. Germline assignment: CDR1 LGHDT and CDR2 YNNKEL (reference sequence). This CDR3 reads CASSQTSVETQHF. The CDR3 DNA reads TGTGCCAGCAGCCAGACTTCCGTGGAGACCCAGCATTTT.

CDR3: CASSQLDKSNEQFF. The CDR3 nucleotides read TGTGCCAGCAGCCAACTCGACAAATCCAATGAGCAGTTCTTC. The rearrangement uses TRBV3-1 (or the pseudogene TRBV3-2) and TRBJ2-1; D gene unclear. V was pared by 2 bases and J by 6 bases, with 11 bases between. The germline CDR1 and CDR2 sequences are LGHDT and YNNKEL (reference sequence). CDR3 length: 14 amino acids.

The genes are TRBV7-2 and TRBJ2-5; possible D gene TRBD2, 6 bases. The CDR3 length is 15 residues. V shed 7 bases and J shed 4 bases, with 19 bases lying between them. Germline CDR1 and CDR2: SGHTA and FQGNSA. The CDR3 sequence is CASNLKGGWLETQYF. The CDR3 DNA is TGTGCCAGCAATCTTAAGGGAGGTTGGCTAGAGACCCAGTACTTC.

V usage is TRBV4-1 and J usage is TRBJ1-2; 7 bases map to TRBD1. The CDR3 extends over 15 amino acids. V gave up 1 base and J gave up 6 bases; unmatched junction bases: 8. Looked up from germline, CDR1 is MGHRA and CDR2 is YSYEKL. The CDR3 reads CASSQGVRGRHGYTF. The CDR3 nucleotides are TGCGCCAGCAGCCAAGGGGTGAGGGGGCGGCATGGCTACACCTTC.

The chain combines TRBV5-1 with TRBJ2-2; 11 bases fit TRBD2. This CDR3 region has 16 residues. After removal of 4 bases from V and 3 bases from J, the junction contained 5 bases not matched to a gene. Looked up from germline, CDR1 is SGHRS and CDR2 is YFSETQ. CDR3 DNA sequence: TGCGCCAGCAGCCCACGGACTAGCGGGTACACCGGGGAGCTGTTTTTT. Amino acid sequence: CASSPRTSGYTGELFF.

This clone was counted between two and nine times. V is TRBV5-5 and J is TRBJ2-7; TRBD1 aligns across 10 bases. Germline V gives CDR1 SGHKS, CDR2 YYEKEE (reference sequence). The length of the CDR3 is 15 residues. With V trimmed by 4 bases and J by 0 bases, 4 bases remained unmatched. CDR3: CASSPGTGVSYEQYF. DNA for the CDR3: TGTGCCAGCAGCCCCGGGACAGGGGTCTCCTACGAGCAGTACTTC.

J is TRBJ2-5 and V is TRBV10-3, with D possibly TRBD2 on 6 matching bases. There are 13 residues in the CDR3. CDR1 ENHRY and CDR2 SYGVKD come from the germline V gene. Trimming took 4 bases from V and 5 from J, leaving 11 bases between them. CDR3 nucleotide sequence: TGTGCCATCAGTGTAACGGGGGAGGAGACCCAGTACTTC. Its translation: CAISVTGEETQYF.

The rearrangement joins TRBV28 to TRBJ2-5; the match to TRBD1 covers 7 bases. Per the germline V gene, CDR1 is MDHEN and CDR2 is SYDVKM. Unmatched junction bases numbered 21, after V lost 6 bases and J lost 5 bases. This CDR3 region has 18 residues. DNA for the CDR3: TGTGCCAGCAGCACCCTTACCTCCGACAGGGAAAGATGGGAGACCCAGTACTTC. Its protein is CASSTLTSDRERWETQYF.

The V call is TRBV7-9, the J call TRBJ1-1, with TRBD1 as a possible D gene (5 bases). This CDR3 region has 15 residues. Germline assignment: CDR1 SEHNR and CDR2 FQNEAQ (reference sequence). The ends were cut back, 5 bases at V and 7 bases at J, with 20 bases in the middle. CDR3 protein: CASSPPQTETGEAFF. As DNA, the CDR3 is TGTGCCAGCAGCCCACCTCAAACGGAAACAGGTGAAGCTTTCTTT.

This rearrangement joins TRBV5-8 to TRBJ1-2; no definite D call. The V end was cut by 4 bases, the J end by 3 bases, with 10 bases between. The CDR3 covers 13 residues. Germline CDR1 is SGHTS and CDR2 is YDEGEE. CDR3 sequence: CASSRTADYGYTF. The DNA of the CDR3 is TGTGCCAGCAGCCGAACAGCTGACTATGGCTACACCTTC.

This clone was recorded a few times. V is TRBV3-1 (or the pseudogene TRBV3-2) and J is TRBJ2-3, with 7 nucleotides matching TRBD2. The CDR3 covers 16 residues. Trimming removed 4 bases from V and 6 bases from J; junction bases left unmatched: 13. The germline gives CDR1 LGHDT, CDR2 YNNKEL (reference sequence). CDR3 DNA sequence: TGTGCCAGCAGCCCTATTGATAGCGGGCTAAATGATACGCAGTATTTT. Translated, it gives CASSPIDSGLNDTQYF.

This clone was detected once. This chain links TRBV6-2 or TRBV6-3 with TRBJ2-1; possible D gene TRBD2, 6 bases. The germline V gene encodes CDR1 MNHEY and CDR2 SVGEGT. This CDR3 spans 18 amino acids. The V end was cut by 2 bases, the J end by 1 base, with 18 bases between. The CDR3 loop reads CASSYPGRRETSYNEQFF. In DNA form, the CDR3 reads TGTGCCAGCAGTTACCCTGGCAGGCGGGAAACATCCTACAATGAGCAGTTCTTC.

This rearrangement joins TRBV3-1 (or the pseudogene TRBV3-2) to TRBJ2-1; no clear D gene. The CDR3 sequence is 14 residues long. Trimming stripped 3 bases from V and 6 bases from J, with 12 bases between. From germline, CDR1 is LGHDT and CDR2 YNNKEL (reference sequence). This chain's CDR3 is CASSQERERNEQFF. The CDR3 DNA reads as TGTGCCAGCAGCCAGGAGAGAGAGCGCAATGAGCAGTTCTTC.

V usage is TRBV7-8 and J usage is TRBJ1-3; 7 nucleotides line up with TRBD1. V trimming: 5 bases; J trimming: 1 base; junction bases outside the gene matches: 11. Germline-derived CDR1 and CDR2 are SGHVS and FQNEAQ. The CDR3 consists of 17 residues. CDR3 nucleotide sequence: TGTGCCAGCAGCCCAGGTCATAAGGGGGCATCTGGAAACACCATATATTTT. Its protein product is CASSPGHKGASGNTIYF.